These 17 T cell receptor beta chains were sequenced from one sample in a study of cytomegalovirus exposure and HLA in healthy donors. PCR was performed using 60 Vbeta and 13 Jbeta primers. The table came from immunoSEQ multiplex PCR; TCRdb's copy has only in-frame clones and leaves some out. The sample lists 150,000 to 200,000 clones; 70% to 80% were seen once. Sequencing was carried out using PBMCs. The source of these receptors is a man aged 60 to 75 in good health and CMV-seronegative.

The chain employs TRBV6-1 and TRBJ1-5; TRBD1 matches 8 bases. This CDR3 is 14 amino acids long. Per the germline V gene, CDR1 is MNHNS and CDR2 is SASEGT. V lost 3 bases to trimming and J lost 2 bases; unmatched junction nucleotides: 0. CDR3 DNA: TGTGCCAGCAGTGAGGACAGGGGCAATCAGCCCCAGCATTTT. This encodes CASSEDRGNQPQHF.

The V gene is TRBV6-5, the J gene TRBJ1-1, with a possible D match to TRBD1 (5 bases). CDR3 length equals 11 residues. Looked up from germline, CDR1 is MNHEY and CDR2 is SVGAGI. The V end was cut by 7 bases, the J end by 4 bases, with 7 bases between. The CDR3 sequence: CASTQGTEAFF. CDR3 DNA sequence: TGTGCCAGCACGCAGGGCACTGAAGCTTTCTTT.

The J gene is TRBJ1-2, the V gene TRBV29-1, with TRBD1 as a possible D gene (5 bases). Looked up from germline, CDR1 is SQVTM and CDR2 is ANQGSEA. The CDR3 spans 16 residues. The V end lost 7 bases, the J end lost 3 bases, and 24 bases lay between the germline ends. CDR3 residues: CSEQRGVGVLDYGYTF. CDR3 nucleotide sequence: TGCAGCGAGCAGCGGGGGGTTGGGGTTTTAGACTATGGCTACACCTTC.

CDR3 DNA: TGTGCCAGTAGTACGGACAGGGAATCACCCCTCCACTTT. Translated: CASSTDRESPLHF. The chain joins TRBV19 to TRBJ1-6; 8 bases align to TRBD1. CDR1 LNHDA and CDR2 SQIVND come from the germline V gene (reference sequence). This CDR3 contains 13 residues. V was pared by 4 bases and J by 10 bases, with 3 bases of the junction left unmatched.

The rearrangement links TRBV5-1 to TRBJ1-4; D remains ambiguous. Trimming stripped 2 bases from V and 4 bases from J, with 9 bases between. The CDR3 length is 14 residues. Germline-derived CDR1 and CDR2 are SGHRS and YFSETQ. In DNA form, the CDR3 reads TGCGCCAGCAGCTTCAACGGACTTAATGAAAAACTGTTTTTT. Protein: CASSFNGLNEKLFF.

The rearrangement uses TRBV30 and TRBJ2-3; 8 bases map to TRBD1. The CDR3 is made up of 16 amino acids. CDR1 is GTSNPN, CDR2 SVGIG, per germline (reference sequence). Trimming cost V 3 bases and J 6 bases; bases outside gene matches: 14. DNA for the CDR3: TGTGCCTGGAGCCAACCGAAACAGGGGGGCGGGGATACGCAGTATTTT. This gives the protein CAWSQPKQGGGDTQYF.

The CDR3 DNA is TGTGCCATCAGTGAAGACAGGGACCGCAGCGAGCAGTACTTC. It yields the protein CAISEDRDRSEQYF. The chain couples TRBV10-3 to TRBJ2-7; the match to TRBD1 covers 7 bases. Germline values: CDR1 ENHRY, CDR2 SYGVKD. The junction had 8 bases not matched to a gene; V was cut back by 3 bases and J by 6 bases. CDR3 length: 14 residues.

The V call is TRBV21-1, the J call TRBJ1-6. TRBV21-1 is a known pseudogene. CDR3 length equals 20 residues. The CDR3 sequence is CASSKGGGDPSLSYNSPLHF. The CDR3, as DNA: TGTGCCAGCAGCAAAGGAGGAGGGGACCCCTCTCTCTCCTATAATTCACCCCTCCACTTT.

This clone was observed a few times. This chain joins TRBV5-6 and TRBJ1-4; 12 nucleotides align to TRBD1. Unmatched junction bases numbered 7, after V lost 5 bases and J lost 8 bases. The CDR3 extends over 15 amino acids. Germline V gives CDR1 SGHDT, CDR2 YYEEEE. In DNA form, the CDR3 reads TGTGCCAGCAGGGGGACAGGGGGCGCGGAAGAAAAACTGTTTTTT. Encoded protein: CASRGTGGAEEKLFF.

The chain combines TRBV5-4 with TRBJ2-5; possibly TRBD2 for D (6 bases). Germline-derived CDR1 and CDR2 are SGHNT and YYREEE (reference sequence). V shed 4 bases and J shed 0 bases, with 16 bases lying between them. The CDR3 loop spans 16 amino acids. This CDR3 reads CASSRFGGVYQETQYF. DNA for the CDR3: TGTGCCAGCAGCAGGTTCGGAGGGGTGTACCAAGAGACCCAGTACTTC.

J is TRBJ2-5 and V is TRBV20-1; the D gene is possibly TRBD2 (5 bases). The J call may be mistaken, given a closer DNA end match to TRBJ2-7. The length of the CDR3 is 11 residues. Looked up from germline, CDR1 is DFQATT and CDR2 is SNEGSKA (reference sequence). In DNA form, the CDR3 reads TGCAGTGCTAGAACGGGATACGAGCAGTACTTC. Translation gives CSARTGYEQYF.

The CDR3 DNA sequence: TGTGCCAGCAGCGTAGGGGTCCGGGGGGGCGGGGCCTACAATGAGCAGTTCTTC. Translating gives CASSVGVRGGGAYNEQFF. The chain recombines TRBV9 with TRBJ2-1, with TRBD2 matching over 8 bases. This CDR3 is built from 18 residues. CDR1 and CDR2 from the germline V gene are SGDLS and YYNGEE. Trimming cost V 0 bases and J 2 bases; bases outside gene matches: 10.

The chain employs TRBV10-3 and TRBJ1-3, with D hard to call. The germline CDR1 and CDR2 sequences are ENHRY and SYGVKD. This CDR3 spans 15 amino acids. V was trimmed by 2 bases and J by 3 bases, leaving 11 bases between them. The chain's CDR3 is CAISEGGPLGNTIYF. The CDR3 DNA reads as TGTGCCATCAGTGAGGGAGGGCCCCTTGGAAACACCATATATTTT.

The chain links TRBV6-4 to TRBJ2-3; D might be TRBD1 (5 bases). The germline V and J ends were trimmed by 1 base and 2 bases, with 10 bases remaining between them. The CDR3 has 15 residues. Germline V gives CDR1 MRHNA, CDR2 SNTAGT. DNA for the CDR3: TGTGCCAGCAGTGACTGGGCAGGACACACAGATACGCAGTATTTT. Translated, it gives CASSDWAGHTDTQYF.

The chain is built from TRBV6-1 and TRBJ2-1, with 7 bases fitting TRBD1. Germline V lookup: CDR1 MNHNS, CDR2 SASEGT. CDR3 length equals 13 residues. The ends lost 7 bases at V and 4 bases at J; junction bases unmatched: 4. The CDR3 coding sequence is TGTGCCAGCACACGGGACAGATACAATGAGCAGTTCTTC. Translated: CASTRDRYNEQFF.

The J gene is TRBJ2-7, the V gene TRBV6-5, with 7 bases lining up with TRBD1. This CDR3 spans 15 amino acids. Germline CDR1 and CDR2: MNHEY and SVGAGI. V trimming: 6 bases; J trimming: 0 bases; junction bases outside the gene matches: 8. CDR3 sequence (DNA): TGTGCCAGCAGCCCCGACAGGGATAGCTCCTACGAGCAGTACTTC. It translates to CASSPDRDSSYEQYF.

The V gene is TRBV18, the J gene TRBJ1-5, with D uncertain. V was clipped by 3 bases and J by 5 bases, with 8 bases between them. CDR3 length: 13 amino acids. Looked up from germline, CDR1 is KGHSH and CDR2 is LQKENI. This CDR3 is CASSPESDQPQHF. DNA of the CDR3: TGTGCCAGCTCACCGGAGTCAGATCAGCCCCAGCATTTT.